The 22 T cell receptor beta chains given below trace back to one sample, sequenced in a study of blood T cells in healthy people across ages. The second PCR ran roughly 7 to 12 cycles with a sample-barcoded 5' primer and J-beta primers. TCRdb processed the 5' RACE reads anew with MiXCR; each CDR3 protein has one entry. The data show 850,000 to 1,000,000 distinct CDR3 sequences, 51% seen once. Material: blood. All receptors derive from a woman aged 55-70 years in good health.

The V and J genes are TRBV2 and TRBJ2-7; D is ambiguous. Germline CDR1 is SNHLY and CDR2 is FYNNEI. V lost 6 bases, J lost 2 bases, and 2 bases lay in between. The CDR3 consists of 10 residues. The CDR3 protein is CASRPYEQYF. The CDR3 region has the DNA TGTGCCAGCAGGCCCTACGAGCAGTACTTC.

The CDR3 DNA is TGTGCCAGCAGAGGAACAGGGATTAGGGAGCAGTACTTC. Amino acid sequence: CASRGTGIREQYF. The V and J genes are TRBV6-2 or TRBV6-3 and TRBJ2-7; perhaps TRBD1 as D (6 bases). V was pared by 6 bases and J by 7 bases, with 16 bases between. This CDR3 contains 13 residues. CDR1 is MNHEY and CDR2 is SVGEGT in the germline V gene.

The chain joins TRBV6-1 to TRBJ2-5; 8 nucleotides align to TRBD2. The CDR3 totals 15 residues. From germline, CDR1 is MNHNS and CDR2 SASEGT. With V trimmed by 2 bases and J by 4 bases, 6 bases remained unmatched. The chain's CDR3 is CASSEFLTSGETQYF. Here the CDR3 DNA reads TGTGCCAGCAGTGAATTCCTCACTAGCGGAGAGACCCAGTACTTC.

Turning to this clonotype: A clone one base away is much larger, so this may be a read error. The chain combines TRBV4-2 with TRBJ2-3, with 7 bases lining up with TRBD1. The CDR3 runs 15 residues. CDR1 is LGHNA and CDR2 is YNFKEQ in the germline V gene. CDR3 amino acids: CASSPEDRYTATQYF. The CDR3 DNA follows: TGTGCCAGCAGCCCAGAGGACAGGTACACAGCTACGCAGTATTTT.

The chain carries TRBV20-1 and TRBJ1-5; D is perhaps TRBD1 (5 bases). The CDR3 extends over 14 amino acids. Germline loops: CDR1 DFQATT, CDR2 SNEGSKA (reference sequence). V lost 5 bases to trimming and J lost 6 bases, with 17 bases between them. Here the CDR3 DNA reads TGCAGTGCTCAGACGACAGATTCCCTTCAGCCCCAGCATTTT. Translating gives CSAQTTDSLQPQHF.

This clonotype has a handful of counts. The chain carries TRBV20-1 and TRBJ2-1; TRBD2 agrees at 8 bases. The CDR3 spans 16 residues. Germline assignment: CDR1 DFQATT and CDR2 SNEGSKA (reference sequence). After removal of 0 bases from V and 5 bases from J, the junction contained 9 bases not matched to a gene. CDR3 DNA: TGCAGTGCTAGAGATCCCGGACTAGCTTTCGACAATGAGCAGTTCTTC. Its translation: CSARDPGLAFDNEQFF.

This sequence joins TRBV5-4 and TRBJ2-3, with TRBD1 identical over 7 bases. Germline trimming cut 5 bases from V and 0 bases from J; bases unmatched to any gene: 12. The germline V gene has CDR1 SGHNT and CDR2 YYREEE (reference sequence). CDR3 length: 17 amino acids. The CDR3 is CASSFPGQISSTDTQYF. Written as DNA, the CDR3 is TGTGCCAGCAGTTTCCCGGGACAGATATCAAGCACAGATACGCAGTATTTT.

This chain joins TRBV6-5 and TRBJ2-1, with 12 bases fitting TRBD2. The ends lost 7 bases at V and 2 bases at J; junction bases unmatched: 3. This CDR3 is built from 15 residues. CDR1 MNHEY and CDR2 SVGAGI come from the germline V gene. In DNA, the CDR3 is TGTGCCAGCAACCCTAGCGGGAGGGCCTACAATGAGCAGTTCTTC. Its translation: CASNPSGRAYNEQFF.

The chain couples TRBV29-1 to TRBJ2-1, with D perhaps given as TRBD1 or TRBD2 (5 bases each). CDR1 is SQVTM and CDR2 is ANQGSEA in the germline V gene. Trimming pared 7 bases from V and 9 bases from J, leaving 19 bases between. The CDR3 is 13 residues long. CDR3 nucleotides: TGCAGCGCTGCCCCACTTGGGGACGCTGAGCAGTTCTTC. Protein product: CSAAPLGDAEQFF.

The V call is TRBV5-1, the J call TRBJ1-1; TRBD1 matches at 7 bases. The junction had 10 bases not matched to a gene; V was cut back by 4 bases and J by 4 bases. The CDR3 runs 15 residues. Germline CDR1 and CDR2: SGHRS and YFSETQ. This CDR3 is CASSGRGQLGTEAFF. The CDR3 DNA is TGCGCCAGCAGCGGCAGGGGACAGCTGGGCACTGAAGCTTTCTTT.

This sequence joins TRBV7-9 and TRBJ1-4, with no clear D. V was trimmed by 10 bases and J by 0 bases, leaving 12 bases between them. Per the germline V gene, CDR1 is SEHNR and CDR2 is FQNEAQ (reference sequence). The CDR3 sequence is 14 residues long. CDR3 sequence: CANSRQATNEKLFF. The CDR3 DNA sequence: TGTGCCAATAGCCGACAAGCAACTAATGAAAAACTGTTTTTT.

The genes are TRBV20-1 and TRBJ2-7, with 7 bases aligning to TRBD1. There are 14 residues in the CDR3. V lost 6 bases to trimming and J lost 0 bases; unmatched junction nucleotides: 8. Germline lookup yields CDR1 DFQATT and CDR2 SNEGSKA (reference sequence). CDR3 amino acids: CSATTGVGSYEQYF. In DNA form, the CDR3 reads TGCAGTGCGACTACAGGGGTTGGCTCCTACGAGCAGTACTTC.

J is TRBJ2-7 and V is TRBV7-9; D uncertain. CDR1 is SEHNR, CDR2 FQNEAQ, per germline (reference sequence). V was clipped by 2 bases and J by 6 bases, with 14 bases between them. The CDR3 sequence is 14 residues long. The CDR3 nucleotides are TGTGCCAGCAGCTTAACCCTAGGGCCAGGCGAGCAGTACTTC. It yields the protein CASSLTLGPGEQYF.

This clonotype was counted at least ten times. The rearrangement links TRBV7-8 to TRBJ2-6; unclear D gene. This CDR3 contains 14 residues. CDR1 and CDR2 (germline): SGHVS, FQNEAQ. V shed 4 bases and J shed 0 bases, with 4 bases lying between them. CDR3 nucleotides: TGTGCCAGCAGCTGGTACTCTGGGGCCAACGTCCTGACTTTC. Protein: CASSWYSGANVLTF.

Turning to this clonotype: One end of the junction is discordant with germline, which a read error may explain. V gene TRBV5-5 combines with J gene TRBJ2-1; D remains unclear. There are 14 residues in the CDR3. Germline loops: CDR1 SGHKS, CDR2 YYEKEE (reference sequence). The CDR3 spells CASSLAVRSNERFF. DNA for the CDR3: TGTGCCAGCAGCTTGGCCGTAAGGAGCAATGAGCGGTTCTTC.

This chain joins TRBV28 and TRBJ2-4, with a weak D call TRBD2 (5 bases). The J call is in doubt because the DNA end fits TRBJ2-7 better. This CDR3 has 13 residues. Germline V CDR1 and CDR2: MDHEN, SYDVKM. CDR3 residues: CASSPSLGYEQYF. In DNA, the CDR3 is TGTGCCAGCAGCCCTAGCCTGGGTTACGAGCAGTACTTC.

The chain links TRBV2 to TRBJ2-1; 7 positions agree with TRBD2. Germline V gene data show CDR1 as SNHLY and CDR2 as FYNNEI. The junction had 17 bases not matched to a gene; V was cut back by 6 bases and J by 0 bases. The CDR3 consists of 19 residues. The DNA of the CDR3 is TGTGCCAGCAGCGAGGGGTCTGCGGGAGAATCGCCCTCCTACAATGAGCAGTTCTTC. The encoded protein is CASSEGSAGESPSYNEQFF.

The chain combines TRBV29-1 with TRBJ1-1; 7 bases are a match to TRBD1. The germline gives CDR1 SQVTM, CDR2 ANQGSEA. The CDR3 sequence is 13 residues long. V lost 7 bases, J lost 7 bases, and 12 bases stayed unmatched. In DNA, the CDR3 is TGCAGCGGGGGAGCAGGGGGGTCAGGTGAAGCTTTCTTT. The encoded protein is CSGGAGGSGEAFF. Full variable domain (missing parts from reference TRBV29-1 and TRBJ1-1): SAVISQKPSRDICQRGTSLTIQCQVDSQVTMMFWYRQQPGQSLTLIATANQGSEATYESGFVIDKFPISRPNLTFSTLTVSNMSPEDSSIYLCSGGAGGSGEAFFGQGTRLTVV.

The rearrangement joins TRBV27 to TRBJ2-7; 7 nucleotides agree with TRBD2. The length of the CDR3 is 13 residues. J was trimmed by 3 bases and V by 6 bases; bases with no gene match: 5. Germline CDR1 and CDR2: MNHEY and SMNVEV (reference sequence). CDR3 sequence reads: CASRTSAFYEQYF. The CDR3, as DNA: TGTGCCAGCAGAACTAGCGCGTTCTACGAGCAGTACTTC.

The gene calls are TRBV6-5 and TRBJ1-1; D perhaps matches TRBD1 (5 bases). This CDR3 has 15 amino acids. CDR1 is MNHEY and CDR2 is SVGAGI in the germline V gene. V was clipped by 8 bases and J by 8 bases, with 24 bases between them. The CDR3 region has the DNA TGTGCCAGCTGCGATACTTGGGGCACCCACTACGAAGCTTTCTTT. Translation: CASCDTWGTHYEAFF.

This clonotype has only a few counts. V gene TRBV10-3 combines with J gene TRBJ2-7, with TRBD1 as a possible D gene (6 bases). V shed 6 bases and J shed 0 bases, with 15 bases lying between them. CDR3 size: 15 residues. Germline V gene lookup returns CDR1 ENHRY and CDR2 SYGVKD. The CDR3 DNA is TGTGCCATCAGCTATCAGGGGTCCGACTCCTACGAGCAGTACTTC. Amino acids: CAISYQGSDSYEQYF.

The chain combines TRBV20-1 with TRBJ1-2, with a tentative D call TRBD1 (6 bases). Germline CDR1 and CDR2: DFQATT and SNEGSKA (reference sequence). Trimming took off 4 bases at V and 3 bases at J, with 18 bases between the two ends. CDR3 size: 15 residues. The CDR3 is CSAMIFQDRYYGYTF. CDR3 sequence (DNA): TGCAGTGCTATGATATTTCAGGACAGATACTATGGCTACACCTTC.